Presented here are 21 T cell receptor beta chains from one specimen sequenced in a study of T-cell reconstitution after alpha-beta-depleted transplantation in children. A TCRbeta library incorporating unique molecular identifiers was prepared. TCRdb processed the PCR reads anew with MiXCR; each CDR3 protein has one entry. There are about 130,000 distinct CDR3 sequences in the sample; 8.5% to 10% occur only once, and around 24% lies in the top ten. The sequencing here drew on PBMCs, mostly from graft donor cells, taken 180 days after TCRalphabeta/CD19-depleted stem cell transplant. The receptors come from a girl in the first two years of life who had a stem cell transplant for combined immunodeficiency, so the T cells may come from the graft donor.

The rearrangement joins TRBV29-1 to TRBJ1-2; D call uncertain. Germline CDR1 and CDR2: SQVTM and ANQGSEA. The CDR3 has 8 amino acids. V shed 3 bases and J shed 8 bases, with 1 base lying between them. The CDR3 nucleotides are TGCAGCGTTGACGGCTACACCTTC. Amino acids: CSVDGYTF.

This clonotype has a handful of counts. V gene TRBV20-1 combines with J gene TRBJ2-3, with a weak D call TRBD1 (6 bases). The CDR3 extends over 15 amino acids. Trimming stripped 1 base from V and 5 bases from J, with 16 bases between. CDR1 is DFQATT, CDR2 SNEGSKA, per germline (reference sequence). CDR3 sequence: CSARASGWGRDTQYF. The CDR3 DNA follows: TGCAGTGCTAGAGCCAGTGGATGGGGGCGAGATACGCAGTATTTT.

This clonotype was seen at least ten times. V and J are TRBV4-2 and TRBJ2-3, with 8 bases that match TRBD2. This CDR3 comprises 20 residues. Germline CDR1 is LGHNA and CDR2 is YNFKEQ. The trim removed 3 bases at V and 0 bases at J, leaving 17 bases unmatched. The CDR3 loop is CASSQPTGVAGMASTDTQYF. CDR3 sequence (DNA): TGTGCCAGCAGCCAGCCCACGGGGGTAGCGGGGATGGCTAGCACAGATACGCAGTATTTT.

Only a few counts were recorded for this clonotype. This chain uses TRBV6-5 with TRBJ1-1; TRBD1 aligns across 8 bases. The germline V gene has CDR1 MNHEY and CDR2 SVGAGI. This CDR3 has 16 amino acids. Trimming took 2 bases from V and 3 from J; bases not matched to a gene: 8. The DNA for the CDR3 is TGTGCCAGCAGTTACCCGAGGACAGGGAGGGACACTGAAGCTTTCTTT. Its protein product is CASSYPRTGRDTEAFF.

In DNA, the CDR3 is TGTGCCAGCAGCGCGCCGTATGGGTCCCGGGGGCCCCTCCACTTT. It is translated as CASSAPYGSRGPLHF. The chain uses TRBV21-1 and TRBJ1-6; TRBD1 was called by the table and not checked on the DNA. TRBV21-1 is flagged as a pseudogene. CDR3 length: 15 amino acids.

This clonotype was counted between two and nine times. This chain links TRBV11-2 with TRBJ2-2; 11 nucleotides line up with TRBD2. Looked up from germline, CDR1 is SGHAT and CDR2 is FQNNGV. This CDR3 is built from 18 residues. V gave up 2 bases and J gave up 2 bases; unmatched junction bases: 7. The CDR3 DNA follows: TGTGCCAGCAGCTTATGGCCTAGCGGGGGGTCCAACACCGGGGAGCTGTTTTTT. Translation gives CASSLWPSGGSNTGELFF.

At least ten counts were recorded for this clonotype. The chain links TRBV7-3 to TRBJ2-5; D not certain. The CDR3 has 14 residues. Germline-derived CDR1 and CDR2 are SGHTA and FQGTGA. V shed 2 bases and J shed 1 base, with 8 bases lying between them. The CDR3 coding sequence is TGTGCCAGCAGCTTATTTGGGCCCCAAGAGACCCAGTACTTC. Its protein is CASSLFGPQETQYF. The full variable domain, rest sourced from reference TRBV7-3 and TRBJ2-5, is GAGVSQTPSNKVTEKGKYVELRCDPISGHTALYWYRQSLGQGPEFLIYFQGTGAADDSGLPNDRFFAVRPEGSVSTLKIQRTERGDSAVYLCASSLFGPQETQYFGPGTRLLVL.

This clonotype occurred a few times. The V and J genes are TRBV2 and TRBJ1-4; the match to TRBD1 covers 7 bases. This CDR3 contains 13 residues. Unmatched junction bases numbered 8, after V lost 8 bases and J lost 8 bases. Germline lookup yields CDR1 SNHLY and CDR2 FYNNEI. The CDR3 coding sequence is TGTGCCAGCGACTCACAGGGGTTGGAAAAACTGTTTTTT. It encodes CASDSQGLEKLFF.

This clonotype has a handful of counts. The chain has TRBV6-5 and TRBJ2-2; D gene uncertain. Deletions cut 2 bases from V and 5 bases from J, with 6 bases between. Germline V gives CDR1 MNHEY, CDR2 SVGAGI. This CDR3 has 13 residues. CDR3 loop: CASSYGVTGELFF. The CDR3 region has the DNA TGTGCCAGCAGTTACGGTGTTACCGGGGAGCTGTTTTTT.

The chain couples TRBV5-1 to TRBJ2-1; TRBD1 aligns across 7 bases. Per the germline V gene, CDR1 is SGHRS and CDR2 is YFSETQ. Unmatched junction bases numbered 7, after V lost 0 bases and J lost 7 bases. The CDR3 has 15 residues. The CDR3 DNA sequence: TGCGCCAGCAGCTTGGAAGAGGGGGCATCAAATGAGCAGTTCTTC. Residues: CASSLEEGASNEQFF.

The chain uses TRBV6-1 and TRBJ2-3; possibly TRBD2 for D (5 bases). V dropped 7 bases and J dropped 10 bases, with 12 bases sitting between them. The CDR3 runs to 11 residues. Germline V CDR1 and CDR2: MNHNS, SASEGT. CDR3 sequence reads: CASMSGIAQYF. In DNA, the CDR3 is TGTGCCAGCATGTCGGGAATAGCGCAGTATTTT.

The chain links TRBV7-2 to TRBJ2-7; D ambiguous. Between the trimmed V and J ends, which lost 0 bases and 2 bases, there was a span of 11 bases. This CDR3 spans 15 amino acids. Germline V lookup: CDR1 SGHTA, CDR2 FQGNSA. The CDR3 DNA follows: TGTGCCAGCAGCTTAGCCGTGACCACCACCTACGAGCAGTACTTC. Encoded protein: CASSLAVTTTYEQYF.

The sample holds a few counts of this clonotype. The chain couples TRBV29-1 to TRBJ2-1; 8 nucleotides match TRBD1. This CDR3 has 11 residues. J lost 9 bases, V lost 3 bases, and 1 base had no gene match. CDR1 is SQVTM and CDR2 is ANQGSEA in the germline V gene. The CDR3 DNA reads TGCAGCGTTGAGGGGACAGGTGAGCAGTTCTTC. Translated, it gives CSVEGTGEQFF.

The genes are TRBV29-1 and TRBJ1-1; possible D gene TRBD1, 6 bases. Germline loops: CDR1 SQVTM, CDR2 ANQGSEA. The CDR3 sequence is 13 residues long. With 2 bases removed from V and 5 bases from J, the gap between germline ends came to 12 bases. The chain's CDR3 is CSVERGAWTEAFF. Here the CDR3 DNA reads TGCAGCGTTGAAAGGGGGGCGTGGACTGAAGCTTTCTTT.

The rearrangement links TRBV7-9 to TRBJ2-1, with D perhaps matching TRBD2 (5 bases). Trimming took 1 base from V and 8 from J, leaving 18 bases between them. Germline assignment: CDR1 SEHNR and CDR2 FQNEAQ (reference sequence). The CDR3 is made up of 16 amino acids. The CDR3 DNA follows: TGTGCCAGCAGCTTAGTATTTGTTGGACCAGCGGATGAGCAGTTCTTC. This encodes CASSLVFVGPADEQFF.

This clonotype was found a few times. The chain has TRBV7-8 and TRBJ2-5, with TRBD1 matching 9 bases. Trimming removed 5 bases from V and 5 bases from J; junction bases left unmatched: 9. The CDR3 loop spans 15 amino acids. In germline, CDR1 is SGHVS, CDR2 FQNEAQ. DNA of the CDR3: TGTGCCAGCAGCGTCCACAGGGGGCGATCGGAGACCCAGTACTTC. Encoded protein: CASSVHRGRSETQYF.

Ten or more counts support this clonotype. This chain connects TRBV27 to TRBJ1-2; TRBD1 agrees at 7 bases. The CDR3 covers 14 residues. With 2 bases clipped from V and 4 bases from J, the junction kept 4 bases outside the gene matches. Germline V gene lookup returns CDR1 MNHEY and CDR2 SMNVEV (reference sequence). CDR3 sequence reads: CASSLRQGSYGYTF. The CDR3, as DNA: TGTGCCAGCAGTTTACGACAGGGAAGCTATGGCTACACCTTC.

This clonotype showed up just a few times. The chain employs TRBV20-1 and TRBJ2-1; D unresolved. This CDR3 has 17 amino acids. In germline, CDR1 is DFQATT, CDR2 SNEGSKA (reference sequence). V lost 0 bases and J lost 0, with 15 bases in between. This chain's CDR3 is CSARDPGYRFSYNEQFF. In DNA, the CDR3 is TGCAGTGCTAGAGACCCCGGGTACAGATTCTCCTACAATGAGCAGTTCTTC.

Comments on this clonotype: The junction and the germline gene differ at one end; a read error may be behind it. CDR3: CATSRGLTGEPFF. CDR3 bases: TGTGCCACCAGCAGAGGACTCACCGGGGAGCCGTTTTTT. The chain couples TRBV15 to TRBJ2-2, with a weak D call TRBD2 (5 bases). CDR1 and CDR2 (germline): LNHNV, YYDKDF (reference sequence). The CDR3 is 13 amino acids. The entire variable domain, with the rest obtained from reference TRBV15 and TRBJ2-2, is as follows: DAMVIQNPRYQVTQFGKPVTLSCSQTLNHNVMYWYQQKSSQAPKLLFHYYDKDFNNEADTPDNFQSRRPNTSFCFLDIRSPGLGDTAMYLCATSRGLTGEPFFGEGSRLTVL.

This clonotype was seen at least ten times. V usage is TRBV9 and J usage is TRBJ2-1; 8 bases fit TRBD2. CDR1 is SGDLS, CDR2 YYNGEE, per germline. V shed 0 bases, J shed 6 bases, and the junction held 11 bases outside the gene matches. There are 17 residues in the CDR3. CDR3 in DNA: TGTGCCAGCAGCGTAGAGGGACTAGGGTTCACCACCAATGAGCAGTTCTTC. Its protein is CASSVEGLGFTTNEQFF.

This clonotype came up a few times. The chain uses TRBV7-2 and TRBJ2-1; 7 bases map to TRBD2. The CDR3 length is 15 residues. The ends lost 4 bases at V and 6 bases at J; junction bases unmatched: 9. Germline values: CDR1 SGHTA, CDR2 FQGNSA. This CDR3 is CASSSASGRGNEQFF. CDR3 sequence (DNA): TGTGCCAGCAGCTCCGCTAGCGGTCGGGGCAATGAGCAGTTCTTC.